Listed below are T cell receptor beta chains from one sample, sequenced in a study of blood T cell repertoires in COVID-19. Sequencing used immunoSEQ multiplex PCR; TCRdb keeps in-frame clones, though not all of them. The sample lists about 250,000 clones, about 85% occurring once. The sample consisted of peripheral blood. Source of these receptors: a human donor with COVID-19, enrolled during active disease. The donor label of this sample is uncertain. The conserved cysteine and the conserved F or W are not part of the CDR3 here. Fields, in order: CDR3 protein, J gene, CDR3 length, V gene.

CDR3: ASSATTSGAPYNEQF; J: TRBJ2-1; length: 15; V: TRBV9
CDR3: ASKPSGSNEQF; J: TRBJ2-1; length: 11; V: TRBV10-1
CDR3: ASSFGNRANGYT; J: TRBJ1-2; length: 12; V: TRBV27
CDR3: ASSPPGDYGYT; J: TRBJ1-2; length: 11; V: TRBV18
CDR3: ASSSLPREGCT; J: TRBJ1-2; length: 11; V: TRBV27
CDR3: ASIKQGPYGYGYT; J: TRBJ1-2; length: 13; V: TRBV28
CDR3: ASSVGQGTDTQY; J: TRBJ2-3; length: 12; V: TRBV9
CDR3: ASSLNGGDYNEQF; J: TRBJ2-1; length: 13; V: TRBV7-2
CDR3: ASSLILASTDTQY; J: TRBJ2-3; length: 13; V: TRBV27
CDR3: ASSGDTVGGYT; J: TRBJ1-2; length: 11; V: TRBV12-3/TRBV12-4
CDR3: ASRVLANEQY; J: TRBJ2-7; length: 10; V: TRBV2
CDR3: ATSAAFALSQGLGYEQY; J: TRBJ2-7; length: 17; V: TRBV24-1
CDR3: ATADRGNYGYT; J: TRBJ1-2; length: 11; V: TRBV10-3
CDR3: ASSLNQGGTGELF; J: TRBJ2-2; length: 13; V: TRBV5-1
CDR3: ASNQRGWGTDTQY; J: TRBJ2-3; length: 13; V: TRBV28
CDR3: ASTALAQEPQH; J: TRBJ1-5; length: 11; V: TRBV2
CDR3: ASSSLLAGGSSYEQY; J: TRBJ2-7; length: 15; V: TRBV27